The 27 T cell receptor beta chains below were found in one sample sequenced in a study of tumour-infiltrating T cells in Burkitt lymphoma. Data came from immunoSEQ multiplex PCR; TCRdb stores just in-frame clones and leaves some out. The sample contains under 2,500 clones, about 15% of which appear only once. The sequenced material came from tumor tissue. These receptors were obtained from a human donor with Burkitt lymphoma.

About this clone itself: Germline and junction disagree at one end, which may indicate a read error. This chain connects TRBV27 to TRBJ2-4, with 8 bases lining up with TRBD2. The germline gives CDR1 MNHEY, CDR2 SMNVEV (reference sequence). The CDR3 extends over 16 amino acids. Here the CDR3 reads CASSLYRGGNKNIQYF. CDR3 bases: TGTGCCAGCAGTTTATATCGGGGGGGAAACAAAAACATTCAGTATTTC.

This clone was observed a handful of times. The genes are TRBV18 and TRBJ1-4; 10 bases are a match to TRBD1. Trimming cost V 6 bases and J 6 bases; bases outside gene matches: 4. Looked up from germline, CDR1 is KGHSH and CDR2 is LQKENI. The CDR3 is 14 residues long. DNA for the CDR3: TGTGCCAGCTCGACAGGGGGCACGGATGAAAAACTGTTTTTT. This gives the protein CASSTGGTDEKLFF.

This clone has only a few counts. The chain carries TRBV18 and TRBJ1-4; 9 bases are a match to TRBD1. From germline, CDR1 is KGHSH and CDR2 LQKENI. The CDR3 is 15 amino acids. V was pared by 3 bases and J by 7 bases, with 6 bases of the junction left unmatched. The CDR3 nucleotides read TGTGCCAGCTCACCCGGGACAGGGTGGGGTGAAAAACTGTTTTTT. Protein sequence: CASSPGTGWGEKLFF.

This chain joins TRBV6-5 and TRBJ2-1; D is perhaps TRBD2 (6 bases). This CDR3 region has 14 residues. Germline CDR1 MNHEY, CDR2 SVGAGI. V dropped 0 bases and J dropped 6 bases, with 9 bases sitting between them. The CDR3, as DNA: TGTGCCAGCAGTTACTCCGGGGGTTTCAATGAGCAGTTCTTC. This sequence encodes CASSYSGGFNEQFF.

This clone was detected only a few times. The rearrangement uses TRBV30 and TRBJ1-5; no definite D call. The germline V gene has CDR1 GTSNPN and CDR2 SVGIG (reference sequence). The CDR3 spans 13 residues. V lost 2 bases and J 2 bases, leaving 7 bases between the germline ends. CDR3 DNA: TGTGCCTGGAGTTACCCTGGCAATCAGCCCCAGCATTTT. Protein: CAWSYPGNQPQHF.

The CDR3 sequence: CASSQDVFNNQNTEAFF. CDR3 nucleotide sequence: TGCGCCAGCAGCCAAGATGTGTTTAACAACCAGAACACTGAAGCTTTCTTT. J is TRBJ1-1 and V is TRBV4-1; D call uncertain. This CDR3 spans 17 amino acids. The V and J ends lost 0 bases and 1 base respectively, with 15 bases between them. Germline V gene data show CDR1 as MGHRA and CDR2 as YSYEKL.

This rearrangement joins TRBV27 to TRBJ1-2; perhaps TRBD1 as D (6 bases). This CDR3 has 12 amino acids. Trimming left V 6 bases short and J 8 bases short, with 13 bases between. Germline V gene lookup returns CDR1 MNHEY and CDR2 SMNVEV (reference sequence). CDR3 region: CASRTGGKGYTF. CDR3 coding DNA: TGTGCCAGCAGGACCGGGGGCAAGGGCTACACCTTC.

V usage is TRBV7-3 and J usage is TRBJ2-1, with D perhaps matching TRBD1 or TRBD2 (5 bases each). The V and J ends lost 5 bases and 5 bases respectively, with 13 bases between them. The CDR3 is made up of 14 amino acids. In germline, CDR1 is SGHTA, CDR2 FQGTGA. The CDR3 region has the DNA TGTGCCAGCAGCATGGGGGTAGGGAACAATGAGCAGTTCTTC. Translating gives CASSMGVGNNEQFF.

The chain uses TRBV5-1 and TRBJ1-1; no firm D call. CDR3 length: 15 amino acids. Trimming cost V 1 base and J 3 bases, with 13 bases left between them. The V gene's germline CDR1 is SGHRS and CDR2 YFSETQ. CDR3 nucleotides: TGCGCCAGCAGCTTGTCAGCCTCGAGCGACACTGAAGCTTTCTTT. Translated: CASSLSASSDTEAFF.

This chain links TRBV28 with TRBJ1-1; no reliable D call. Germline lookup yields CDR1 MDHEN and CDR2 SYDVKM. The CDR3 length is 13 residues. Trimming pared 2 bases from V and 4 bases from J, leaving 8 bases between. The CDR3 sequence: CASSLAEGTEAFF. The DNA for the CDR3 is TGTGCCAGCAGTTTAGCCGAGGGCACTGAAGCTTTCTTT.

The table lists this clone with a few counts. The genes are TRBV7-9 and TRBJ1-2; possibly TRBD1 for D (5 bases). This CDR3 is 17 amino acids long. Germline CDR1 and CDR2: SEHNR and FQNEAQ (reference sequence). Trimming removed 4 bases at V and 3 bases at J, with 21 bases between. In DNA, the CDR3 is TGTGCCAGCAGCTCGCCGGGACGAAGGACCCTTGACTATGGCTACACCTTC. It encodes CASSSPGRRTLDYGYTF. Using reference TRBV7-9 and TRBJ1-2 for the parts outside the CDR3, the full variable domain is DTGVSQNPRHKITKRGQNVTFRCDPISEHNRLYWYRQTLGQGPEFLTYFQNEAQLEKSRLLSDRFSAERPKGSFSTLEIQRTEQGDSAMYLCASSSPGRRTLDYGYTFGSGTRLTVV.

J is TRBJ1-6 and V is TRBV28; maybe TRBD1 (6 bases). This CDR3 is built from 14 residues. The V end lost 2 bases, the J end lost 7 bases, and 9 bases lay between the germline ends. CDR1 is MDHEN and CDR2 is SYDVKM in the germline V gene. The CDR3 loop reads CASSLPRGNSPLHF. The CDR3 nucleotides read TGTGCCAGCAGTTTACCGAGGGGGAATTCACCCCTCCACTTT.

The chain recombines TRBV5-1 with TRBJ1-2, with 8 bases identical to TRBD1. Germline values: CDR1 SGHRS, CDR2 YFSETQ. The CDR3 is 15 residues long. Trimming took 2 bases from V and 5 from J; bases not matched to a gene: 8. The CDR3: CASSLTDRDPYGYTF. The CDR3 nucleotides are TGCGCCAGCAGCTTAACGGACAGGGACCCTTATGGCTACACCTTC.

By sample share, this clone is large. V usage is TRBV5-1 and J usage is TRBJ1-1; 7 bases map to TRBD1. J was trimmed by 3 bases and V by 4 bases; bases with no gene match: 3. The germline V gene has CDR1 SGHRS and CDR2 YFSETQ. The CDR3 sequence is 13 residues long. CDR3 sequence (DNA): TGCGCCAGCAGCGGACAGGTGGACACTGAAGCTTTCTTT. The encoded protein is CASSGQVDTEAFF.

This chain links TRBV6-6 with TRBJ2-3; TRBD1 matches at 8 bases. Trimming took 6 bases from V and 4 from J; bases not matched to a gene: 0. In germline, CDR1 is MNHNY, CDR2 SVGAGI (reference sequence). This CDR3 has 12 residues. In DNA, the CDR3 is TGTGCCAGCAGACAGGGGGCAGATACGCAGTATTTT. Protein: CASRQGADTQYF.

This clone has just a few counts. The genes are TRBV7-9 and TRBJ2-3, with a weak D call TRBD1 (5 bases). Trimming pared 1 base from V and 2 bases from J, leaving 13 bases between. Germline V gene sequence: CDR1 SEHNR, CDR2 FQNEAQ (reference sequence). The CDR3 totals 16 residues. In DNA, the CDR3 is TGTGCCAGCAGCTTAGGAGAGGCAGGGTCCACAGATACGCAGTATTTT. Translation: CASSLGEAGSTDTQYF.

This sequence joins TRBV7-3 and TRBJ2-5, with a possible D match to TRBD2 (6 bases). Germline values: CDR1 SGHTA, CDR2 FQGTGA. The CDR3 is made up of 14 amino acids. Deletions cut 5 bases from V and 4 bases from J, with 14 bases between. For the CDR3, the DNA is TGTGCCAGCAGCCCGGGGGTTAGAGGAGAGACCCAGTACTTC. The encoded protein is CASSPGVRGETQYF.

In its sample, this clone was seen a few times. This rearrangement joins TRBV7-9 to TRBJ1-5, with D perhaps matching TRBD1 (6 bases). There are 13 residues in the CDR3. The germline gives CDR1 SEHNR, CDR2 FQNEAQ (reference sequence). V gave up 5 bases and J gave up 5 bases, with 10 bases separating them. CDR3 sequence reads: CASSLDRYQPQHF. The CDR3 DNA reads TGTGCCAGCAGCCTTGACAGGTATCAGCCCCAGCATTTT.

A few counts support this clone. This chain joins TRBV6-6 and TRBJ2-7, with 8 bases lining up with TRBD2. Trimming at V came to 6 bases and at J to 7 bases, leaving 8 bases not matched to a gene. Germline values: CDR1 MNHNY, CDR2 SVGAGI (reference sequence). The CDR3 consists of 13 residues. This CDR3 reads CASSPSGYREQYF. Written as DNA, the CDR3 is TGTGCCAGCAGCCCTAGCGGGTATCGGGAGCAGTACTTC.

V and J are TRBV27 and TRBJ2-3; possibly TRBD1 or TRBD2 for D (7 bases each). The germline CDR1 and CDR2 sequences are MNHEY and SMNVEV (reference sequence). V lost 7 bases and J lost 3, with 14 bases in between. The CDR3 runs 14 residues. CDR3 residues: CASKLQGGTDTQYF. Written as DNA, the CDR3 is TGTGCCAGCAAGCTCCAGGGGGGGACAGATACGCAGTATTTT.

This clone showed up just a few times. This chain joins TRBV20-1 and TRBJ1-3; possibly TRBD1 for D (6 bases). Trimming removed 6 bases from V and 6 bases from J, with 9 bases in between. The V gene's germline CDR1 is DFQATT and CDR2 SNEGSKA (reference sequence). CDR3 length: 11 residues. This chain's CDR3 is CSAKGVNTIYF. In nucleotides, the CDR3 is TGCAGTGCCAAGGGGGTAAACACCATATATTTT.

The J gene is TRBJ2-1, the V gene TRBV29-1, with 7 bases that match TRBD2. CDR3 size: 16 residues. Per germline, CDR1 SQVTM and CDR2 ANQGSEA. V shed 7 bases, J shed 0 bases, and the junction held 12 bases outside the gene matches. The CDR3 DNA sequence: TGCAGCGCCGGAGCCCTGCGGGGGACCTCCTACAATGAGCAGTTCTTC. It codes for CSAGALRGTSYNEQFF.

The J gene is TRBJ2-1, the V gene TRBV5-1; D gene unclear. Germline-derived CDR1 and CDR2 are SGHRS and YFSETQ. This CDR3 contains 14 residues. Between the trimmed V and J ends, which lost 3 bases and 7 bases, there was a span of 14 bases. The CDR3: CASSSGSGLNEQFF. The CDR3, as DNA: TGCGCCAGCAGCTCGGGTTCAGGTTTGAATGAGCAGTTCTTC.

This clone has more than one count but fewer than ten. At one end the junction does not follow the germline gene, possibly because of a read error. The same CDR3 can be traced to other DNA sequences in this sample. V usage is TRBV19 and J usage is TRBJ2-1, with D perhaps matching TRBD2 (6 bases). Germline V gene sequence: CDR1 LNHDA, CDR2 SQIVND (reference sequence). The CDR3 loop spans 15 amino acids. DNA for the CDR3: TGTGCCAGTAGTATTGGGCCGTTGGAGGGTAATGAACAGTTCTTC. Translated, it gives CASSIGPLEGNEQFF. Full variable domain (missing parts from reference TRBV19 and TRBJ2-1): DGGITQSPKYLFRKEGQNVTLSCEQNLNHDAMYWYRQDPGQGLRLIYYSQIVNDFQKGDIAEGYSVSREKKESFPLTVTSAQKNPTAFYLCASSIGPLEGNEQFFGPGTRLTVL.

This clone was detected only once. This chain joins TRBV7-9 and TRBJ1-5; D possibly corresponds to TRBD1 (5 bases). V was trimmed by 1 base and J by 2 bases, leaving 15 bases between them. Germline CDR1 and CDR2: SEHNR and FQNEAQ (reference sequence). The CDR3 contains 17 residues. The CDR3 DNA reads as TGTGCCAGCAGCTTAGGGGCAGGGAGCCCTCGCAATCAGCCCCAGCATTTT. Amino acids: CASSLGAGSPRNQPQHF.

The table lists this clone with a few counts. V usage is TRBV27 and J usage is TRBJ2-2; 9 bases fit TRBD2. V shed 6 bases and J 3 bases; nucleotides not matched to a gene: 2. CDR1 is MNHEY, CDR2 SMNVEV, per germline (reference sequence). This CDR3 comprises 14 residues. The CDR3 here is CASRVAGDTGELFF. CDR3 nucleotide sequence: TGTGCCAGCAGAGTAGCGGGAGACACCGGGGAGCTGTTTTTT.

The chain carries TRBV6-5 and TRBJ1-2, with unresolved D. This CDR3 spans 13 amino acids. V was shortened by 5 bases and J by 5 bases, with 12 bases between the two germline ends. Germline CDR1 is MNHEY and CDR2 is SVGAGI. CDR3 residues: CASSRQQDYGYTF. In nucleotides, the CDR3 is TGTGCCAGCAGTCGGCAGCAGGATTATGGCTACACCTTC.